This is a list of T cell receptor beta chains from one sample in a study of blood T cell repertoires in COVID-19. The repertoire was sequenced with immunoSEQ multiplex PCR; TCRdb's copy has only in-frame clones and lacks some. The top ten clones hold 15% to 20% of a sample with 50,000 or so clones, over 75% of them seen once. Sample: peripheral blood. The receptors were gathered from a human donor with active COVID-19. The donor label of this sample is uncertain. Both conserved end residues are part of each CDR3. A D gene is named only where the DNA matches it firmly. Clone size is stated in some rows and not others, as once, few, many or a class when expanded.

>-|TRBV9|-|TRBJ1-2
TGTGCCAGCAGCGTATACAGGGACTATGGCTACACCTTC
CASSVYRDYGYTF
>TRBD1|TRBV6-4|few|TRBJ1-5
TGTGCCAGCAGTGCAGAACAGGGGTCAAATCAGCCCCAGCATTTT
CASSAEQGSNQPQHF
>-|TRBV27|-|TRBJ1-1
TGTGCCAGCAGTCTGCGACGGGGGAACACTGAAGCTTTCTTT
CASSLRRGNTEAFF
>TRBD1|TRBV10-3|-|TRBJ1-3
TGTGCCTCGAAGGGACAGGCGAGCTCTGGAAACACCATATATTTT
CASKGQASSGNTIYF
>-|TRBV6-5|-|TRBJ1-1
TGTGCCAGCAGTTACTCCGAGGGAGTAACTGAAGCTTTCTTT
CASSYSEGVTEAFF
>TRBD1|TRBV5-6|-|TRBJ2-7
TGTGCCAGCAGCTTGGCCGGACAGGGCGTCCCCTACGAGCAGTACTTC
CASSLAGQGVPYEQYF
>-|TRBV2|-|TRBJ2-2
TGTGCCAGCAGTGATACGGGGGGCCCCACCGGGGAGCTGTTTTTT
CASSDTGGPTGELFF
>-|TRBV4-3|-|TRBJ1-2
TGCGCCAGCAGCCAAGACAGGGCTGGTGGCTACACCTTC
CASSQDRAGGYTF
>TRBD1|TRBV10-3|-|TRBJ2-7
TGTGCCATCAGTGACGACAGGGCCTACGAGCAGTACTTC
CAISDDRAYEQYF
>TRBD1|TRBV7-9|-|TRBJ1-4
TGTGCCAGCAGGTCCGGACAGGGAAATGAAAAACTGTTTTTT
CASRSGQGNEKLFF
>TRBD1|TRBV6-2/TRBV6-3|-|TRBJ2-5
TGTGCCAGCAGTGGGACAGGGGGCGCGGAGACCCAGTACTTC
CASSGTGGAETQYF
>-|TRBV5-5|-|TRBJ1-2
TGTGCCAGCAGCACCGAACTAATTTCGAGGTGGGGCTACACCTTC
CASSTELISRWGYTF
>TRBD1|TRBV19|-|TRBJ1-1
TGTGCCAGTAGCGTTCAGGGGGCCAACACTGAAGCTTTCTTT
CASSVQGANTEAFF
>TRBD1|TRBV6-2/TRBV6-3|few|TRBJ2-7
TGTGCCAGCAGTTACGGCCCACCCGGGACAGGGGGGTACGAGCAGTACTTC
CASSYGPPGTGGYEQYF
>-|TRBV7-9|-|TRBJ2-7
TGTGCCAGCAGCCGCCCCATGGGGAGCTCCTACGAGCAGTACTTC
CASSRPMGSSYEQYF
>-|TRBV2|once|TRBJ2-1
TGTGCCAGCAGTTTAAGGATCGGGACTTTTGACAATGAGCAGTTCTTC
CASSLRIGTFDNEQFF
>TRBD1|TRBV7-9|-|TRBJ1-4
TGTGCCAGCAGCATACGACAGGGGGCTAATGAAAAACTGTTTTTT
CASSIRQGANEKLFF
>TRBD2|TRBV10-3|-|TRBJ2-1
TGTGCCATCAGTGGGGCTAGCGGTCGGGAGGATGAGCAGTTCTTC
CAISGASGREDEQFF
>TRBD1|TRBV18|-|TRBJ1-2
TGTGCCAGCTCACCCGGGACAGGCAACCACTATGGCTACACCTTC
CASSPGTGNHYGYTF
>-|TRBV4-3|-|TRBJ1-6
TGCGCCAGCAGCCACGTTATACGGACAAAAACGTCACCCCTCCACTTT
CASSHVIRTKTSPLHF
>-|TRBV6-5|-|TRBJ2-7
TGTGCCACCCTACCAACAGGTTTTTCCTACGAGCAGTACTTC
CATLPTGFSYEQYF
>TRBD2|TRBV5-4|-|TRBJ2-3
TGTGCCAGCAGCAATAGCGGGGGGGTGCGAGATACGCAGTATTTT
CASSNSGGVRDTQYF
>-|TRBV5-1|-|TRBJ1-2
TGCGCCAGCAGCTTGGAAACCGCCAGGGGTTATGGCTACACCTTC
CASSLETARGYGYTF
>TRBD2|TRBV7-9|-|TRBJ2-1
TGTGCCAGCAGCTTAGCGGGACTACTCTTGGGCAATGAGCAGTTCTTC
CASSLAGLLLGNEQFF
>TRBD2|TRBV5-4|-|TRBJ2-5
TGTGCCAGCAGCCAAAGGACTAGCGGGGGGGCCTGGGAGACCCAGTACTTC
CASSQRTSGGAWETQYF
>TRBD1|TRBV6-5|-|TRBJ1-4
TGTGCCAGCAGAACAACCGGGACAGTAAATGAAAAACTGTTTTTT
CASRTTGTVNEKLFF
>TRBD2|TRBV3-1/TRBV3-2|-|TRBJ2-5
TGTGCCAGCAGCCCATGGGGACTAGCGGCCCAAGAGACCCAGTACTTC
CASSPWGLAAQETQYF
>TRBD1|TRBV6-6|-|TRBJ1-2
TGTGCCAGCAGTTACACAGGGGGCCCATCTGTCTATGGCTACACCTTC
CASSYTGGPSVYGYTF
>TRBD1|TRBV27|-|TRBJ1-2
TGTGCCAGCAGCACTGACAGGGCGTTAGGTGGCTACACCTTC
CASSTDRALGGYTF
>TRBD1|TRBV3-1/TRBV3-2|-|TRBJ2-6
TGTGCCAGCAGCGGAGACAGGGGTCCTAGGGGGGCCAACGTCCTGACTTTC
CASSGDRGPRGANVLTF
>TRBD1|TRBV19|-|TRBJ2-5
TGTGCCAGCAACGGGGTCGGGACAGGGGAAGAGACCCAGTACTTC
CASNGVGTGEETQYF
>-|TRBV9|-|TRBJ2-5
TGTGCCAGCAGCCCAGGACATGAAAACCCCCAGTACTTC
CASSPGHENPQYF
>-|TRBV18|-|TRBJ2-7
TGTGCCAGCTCGACTCAGCCAAAAGCCAACTACGAGCAGTACTTC
CASSTQPKANYEQYF
>-|TRBV10-3|-|TRBJ2-7
TGTGCCATCAGTGACCGTATAGCCTCCTACGAGCAGTACTTC
CAISDRIASYEQYF